The clone carrying this T cell receptor beta chain was seen more than once but under ten times. Its specificity is not known. The CDR3 runs to 15 residues. Germline loops: CDR1 SGHNT, CDR2 YYREEE (reference sequence). The ends were cut back, 0 bases at V and 6 bases at J, with 10 bases in the middle. Template switching by 5'RACE produced TCR cDNA, adding a universal primer site and UMIs. TCRdb redid the calling of the 5' RACE reads with MiXCR, one entry per CDR3 protein. The sample records more than 300,000 distinct CDR3 sequences, around 10% being singletons. The sample comes from a study of T cells after yellow fever vaccination. Study overall: Those fractions that held only low numbers of cells were prepared using the SMART-Seq v4 Ultra Low Input RNA kit. Study observations and caveats: Shared CD4/CD8 clonotypes were a small share, likely from convergent recombination. After the booster, roughly 96% of CD4 and just over 85% of CD8 primary-response clones were re-detected.

The specimen was CD4+ T cells sorted from PBMCs, collected 45 days after the yellow fever booster vaccination. The chain is built from TRBV5-4 and TRBJ1-6; no reliable D call. The receptor's source is a young man who received the YFV17D yellow fever vaccine. This CDR3 is CASSLALGSNSPLHF. The CDR3 DNA reads TGTGCCAGCAGCTTGGCCCTGGGGAGTAATTCACCCCTCCACTTT. Full variable domain (outside the CDR3, taken from reference TRBV5-4 and TRBJ1-6): ETGVTQSPTHLIKTRGQQVTLRCSSQSGHNTVSWYQQALGQGPQFIFQYYREEENGRGNFPPRFSGLQFPNYSSELNVNALELDDSALYLCASSLALGSNSPLHFGNGTRLTVT.